This TCR beta chain is from a study of identical twins. The study, taken as a whole, reports: Analyses of zero insertions could be partly confounded by invariant MAIT and iNKT cells. Abundant cord blood beta clonotypes carried fewer insertions; memory repertoires showed none. Donors were not followed over many years; analysis was cross-sectional.

In this sample, this clonotype turned up a few times. Its antigen is currently unknown. TCRdb reprocessed the 5' RACE reads via MiXCR and lists one record per CDR3 protein. The sample comprises fewer than 650,000 distinct CDR3 sequences, 7.1% of which are singletons, and roughly 1.6% rests with the top ten. Looked up from germline, CDR1 is DFQATT and CDR2 is SNEGSKA (reference sequence). Trimming stripped 6 bases from V and 5 bases from J, with 10 bases between. This CDR3 region has 11 residues. In addition, the sample was reused for a study of yellow fever vaccine responses in identical twins. That work states: The authors reported partly convergent, partly personalized vaccine responses in identical twins.

This chain links TRBV20-1 with TRBJ1-1; D remains ambiguous. The specimen was PBMCs. This TCR was recovered from a young woman in good health. The CDR3 here is CSAGPLTEAFF. DNA of the CDR3: TGCAGTGCCGGACCGTTGACTGAAGCTTTCTTT.